The text below deals with one T cell receptor beta chain. This clone was seen at least ten times. Its antigen is still unknown. Base-call qualities are not available, and no considerably larger clone is one nucleotide away. The library was generated by PCR. Reads for this sample came from an Illumina HiSeq 4000. High-throughput sequencing was used to profile the TCR beta-chain CDR3 region of each patient. In the source study's methods: CDR3 differences across clinicopathological groups were used to build a classifier for discriminating distant-metastatic papillary thyroid cancer patients. The Shannon index was used to assess repertoire diversity, and the Morisita-Horn index was used to assess tumor-blood repertoire similarity. Using fastp trimming at Q25 and MiXCR clonotype assembly, TCRdb reanalyzed the public sequencing data and kept in-frame beta chains. The V and J calls and clone size come from TCRdb's table, not from the authors' own analysis. The table for this sample lists under 35,000 clones; around 25% of them were counted only once. The ten largest clones capture about 8.9% of the sample.

The data belong to a study of metastatic and nonmetastatic thyroid tumors (dated by TCRdb to the early 2020s). With regard to the full study: For patients with malignant and with benign thyroid disease, the researchers compared repertoires between peripheral blood samples and tumor or nodule tissue samples.

Before undergoing thyroid surgery, none of the patients had been given any kind of treatment. The study retrospectively analysed patient clinical samples collected from about 2012 to 2018 using T-cell receptor beta sequencing. From the cysteine through the phenylalanine, the CDR3 covers 11 amino acids. Here the CDR3 DNA is all that survives: 33 bases in frame from base 1. A distance of 0 bases separates the germline ends of V and J, which lose 1 base and 5 bases respectively. Broader findings and caveats from the paper: In both blood and tumor samples, TCR beta diversity was reported to be significantly higher in malignant tumors than in benign nodules.

This TCR was sampled from a female donor with papillary thyroid cancer or a benign thyroid nodule (not recorded which). Some clones in this sample may be carry-over from other donors' samples. Recombination linked TRBV12-3 or TRBV12-4 to TRBJ1-5; the D gene cannot be named for sure. Sequenced material: blood. CDR3 sequence: CASSLDQPQHF. The sequenced DNA is TGTGCCAGCAGTTTAGATCAGCCCCAGCATTTT.